These T cell receptor beta chains were read from a single sample in a study of T cell responses to AZD1222 COVID-19 vaccine. Using immunoSEQ multiplex PCR, the repertoire was profiled, and TCRdb retains in-frame clones only, with some absent. In the table there are 130,000 to 150,000 clones, approximately 78% of which are singletons. The sample was peripheral blood, taken on day 0 of MenACWY control vaccination. These receptors were obtained from an adult in good health. CDR3s include the opening cysteine and the closing phenylalanine or tryptophan. A D gene is named only where the DNA matches it firmly. Not every row has a clone size; where given, it reads once, few, many or a size class.

-,TRBV12-5,TRBJ1-5,few,CASGLVPVPAEKGNQPQHF,TGTGCTAGTGGTTTGGTACCCGTCCCCGCAGAAAAGGGCAATCAGCCCCAGCATTTT
TRBD1,TRBV9,TRBJ2-7,-,CASSVDGTGRDEQYF,TGTGCCAGCAGCGTAGACGGGACAGGGAGGGACGAGCAGTACTTC
-,TRBV6-4,TRBJ1-3,-,CASSGPAAGNTIYF,TGTGCCAGCAGTGGGCCCGCCGCGGGAAACACCATATATTTT
-,TRBV6-2/TRBV6-3,TRBJ2-2,-,CASSYGGTGELFF,TGTGCCAGCAGTTACGGAGGCACCGGGGAGCTGTTTTTT
TRBD1,TRBV19,TRBJ2-7,-,CASSPRTGGGLEQYF,TGTGCCAGTAGTCCCCGGACAGGGGGGGGCCTCGAGCAGTACTTC
TRBD1,TRBV11-2,TRBJ2-6,-,CASSHKMTGSSGANVLTF,TGTGCCAGCAGCCATAAAATGACAGGGTCCTCTGGGGCCAACGTCCTGACTTTC
-,TRBV5-8,TRBJ2-1,once,CASSLSGRDYNEQFF,TGTGCCAGCAGCTTGTCTGGGCGGGACTACAATGAGCAGTTCTTC
-,TRBV9,TRBJ1-4,-,CASSLRGDGPSTNEKLFF,TGTGCCAGCAGCCTACGTGGTGACGGCCCTTCCACTAATGAAAAACTGTTTTTT
TRBD1,TRBV19,TRBJ2-1,-,CASSIRDRGSNNEQFF,TGTGCCAGTAGTATTAGGGACAGGGGAAGCAACAATGAGCAGTTCTTC
-,TRBV15,TRBJ2-2,many,CATSRDLSSGNTGELFF,TGTGCCACCAGCAGAGATCTTTCGAGCGGGAACACCGGGGAGCTGTTTTTT
-,TRBV3-1/TRBV3-2,TRBJ1-1,-,CASSRQIVDTEAFF,TGTGCCAGCAGCCGACAGATTGTCGACACTGAAGCTTTCTTT
-,TRBV7-3,TRBJ2-2,-,CASSLYGGYTGELFF,TGTGCCAGCAGCTTATACGGGGGTTACACCGGGGAGCTGTTTTTT
-,TRBV4-2,TRBJ2-1,-,CASSQGGNRYNEQFF,TGTGCCAGCAGCCAAGGTGGAAACCGGTACAATGAGCAGTTCTTC
-,TRBV28,TRBJ1-2,-,CASRRGRTTGHGYTF,TGTGCCAGCAGAAGGGGTAGAACCACCGGGCATGGCTACACCTTC
TRBD1,TRBV7-7,TRBJ2-5,once,CASSLAPQGAGETQYF,TGTGCCAGCAGCTTAGCGCCACAGGGGGCAGGAGAGACCCAGTACTTC
TRBD1,TRBV5-4,TRBJ1-5,few,CASSPAGDRVGNQPQHF,TGTGCCAGCAGCCCGGCAGGTGACAGGGTCGGCAATCAGCCCCAGCATTTT
-,TRBV11-3,TRBJ2-1,-,CASSPPYGEQFF,TGTGCCAGCAGCCCCCCGTACGGTGAGCAGTTCTTC
TRBD1,TRBV2,TRBJ1-3,-,CASSEDRTLSGNTIYF,TGTGCCAGCAGTGAGGACAGGACCCTTTCTGGAAACACCATATATTTT
-,TRBV6-5,TRBJ1-2,-,CASSYSWEALDYGYTF,TGTGCCAGCAGTTACTCTTGGGAAGCCTTGGACTATGGCTACACCTTC
-,TRBV18,TRBJ1-1,-,CASSPAGMNTEAFF,TGTGCCAGCTCACCCGCAGGAATGAACACTGAAGCTTTCTTT
-,TRBV28,TRBJ1-1,-,CASSIPPGNTEAFF,TGTGCCAGCAGTATCCCTCCGGGCAACACTGAAGCTTTCTTT
-,TRBV27,TRBJ2-7,-,CASSRKGGQLRHEQYF,TGTGCCAGCAGTCGGAAGGGGGGACAGCTGCGCCACGAGCAGTACTTC
-,TRBV6-5,TRBJ2-2,-,CASATGGTYTGELFF,TGTGCCAGCGCGACTGGGGGGACCTACACCGGGGAGCTGTTTTTT
TRBD1,TRBV6-1,TRBJ1-6,few,CASSDRGNSPLHF,TGTGCCAGCAGTGACAGGGGGAATTCACCCCTCCACTTT
-,TRBV29-1,TRBJ2-2,-,CSVKAVNTGELFF,TGCAGCGTGAAAGCCGTAAACACCGGGGAGCTGTTTTTT
TRBD1,TRBV5-1,TRBJ2-3,many,CASSSDRGHTLKDTQYF,TGCGCCAGCAGCTCAGACAGGGGGCATACATTGAAAGATACGCAGTATTTT
-,TRBV12-3/TRBV12-4,TRBJ2-7,once,CASSLPGVEQYF,TGTGCCAGCAGTTTACCCGGGGTCGAGCAGTACTTC
-,TRBV7-9,TRBJ1-4,-,CASSLAGGNEKLFF,TGTGCCAGCAGCTTAGCAGGGGGAAATGAAAAACTGTTTTTT
-,TRBV15,TRBJ2-2,-,CATSREVAYTGELFF,TGTGCCACCAGCAGAGAAGTGGCGTACACCGGGGAGCTGTTTTTT
-,TRBV3-1/TRBV3-2,TRBJ2-1,-,CASSQGTARLYNEQFF,TGTGCCAGCAGCCAAGGTACTGCCCGCCTCTACAATGAGCAGTTCTTC
-,TRBV5-1,TRBJ1-4,once,CASSFGVEEKLFF,TGCGCCAGCAGCTTTGGGGTAGAGGAAAAACTGTTTTTT
TRBD1,TRBV27,TRBJ1-4,-,CASRHRGGEKLFF,TGTGCCAGCAGACACAGGGGAGGTGAAAAACTGTTTTTT
-,TRBV28,TRBJ1-2,-,CASSAQGPALYGYTF,TGTGCCAGCAGTGCCCAGGGGCCCGCTCTTTATGGCTACACCTTC
-,TRBV6-1,TRBJ2-1,-,CASSEAPWGQGPYNEQFF,TGTGCCAGCAGTGAAGCGCCGTGGGGTCAGGGGCCTTACAATGAGCAGTTCTTC
-,TRBV25-1,TRBJ1-6,-,CASSEFRGKDNSPLHF,TGTGCCAGCAGTGAATTTAGGGGCAAAGATAATTCACCCCTCCACTTT
TRBD1,TRBV4-2,TRBJ2-7,once,CASSDPGTGSYEQYF,TGTGCCAGCAGCGATCCCGGGACAGGCTCCTACGAGCAGTACTTC
-,TRBV3-1/TRBV3-2,TRBJ2-4,-,CASSQLWVGPEPLAKNIQYF,TGTGCCAGCAGCCAGTTGTGGGTAGGGCCTGAGCCCCTCGCCAAAAACATTCAGTACTTC
-,TRBV29-1,TRBJ2-3,-,CSVEPYSDSTDTQYF,TGCAGCGTTGAACCCTACAGCGACTCCACAGATACGCAGTATTTT
-,TRBV18,TRBJ1-1,-,CASSPYRGAENTEAFF,TGTGCCAGCTCACCTTATCGGGGGGCAGAAAACACTGAAGCTTTCTTT
-,TRBV12-5,TRBJ1-1,few,CASALNTEAFF,TGTGCTAGTGCCCTGAACACTGAAGCTTTCTTT
-,TRBV19,TRBJ2-1,-,CASSEQAGVSYNEQFF,TGTGCCAGTAGTGAACAGGCAGGCGTCTCCTACAATGAGCAGTTCTTC
-,TRBV10-1,TRBJ2-1,-,CASSELGQEKQFF,TGCGCCAGCAGTGAGTTGGGGCAGGAGAAGCAGTTCTTC
-,TRBV7-2,TRBJ1-4,-,CASSLSYGAYEKLFF,TGTGCCAGCAGCTTATCGTACGGGGCATACGAAAAACTGTTTTTT
-,TRBV2,TRBJ2-1,-,CASTIAYNEQFF,TGTGCCAGCACAATTGCCTACAATGAGCAGTTCTTC
-,TRBV7-8,TRBJ1-3,-,CASSIGAATAGNTIYF,TGTGCCAGCAGCATAGGGGCGGCGACAGCTGGAAACACCATATATTTT
-,TRBV7-9,TRBJ1-6,-,CASSLDSRSPLHF,TGTGCCAGCAGCTTGGACAGTCGGTCACCCCTCCACTTT
-,TRBV2,TRBJ2-5,-,CASSELAGAPGTQYF,TGTGCCAGCAGTGAATTGGCGGGGGCCCCCGGGACCCAGTACTTC
TRBD1,TRBV4-1,TRBJ2-1,-,CASSSHLGQGASEQFF,TGCGCCAGCAGCTCCCACCTAGGACAGGGGGCTAGTGAGCAGTTCTTC
-,TRBV27,TRBJ2-1,-,CASSSAGQRAHEQFF,TGTGCCAGCAGTTCCGCGGGACAAAGGGCCCATGAGCAGTTCTTC
-,TRBV18,TRBJ1-2,-,CASSLGNYGYTF,TGTGCCAGCTCCCTGGGGAACTATGGCTACACCTTC
-,TRBV5-4,TRBJ2-7,-,CASSLPGYEQYF,TGTGCCAGCAGCTTACCAGGGTACGAGCAGTACTTC
TRBD2,TRBV10-3,TRBJ2-1,-,CAISGSGGSYNEQFF,TGTGCCATCAGTGGTAGCGGGGGCTCCTACAATGAGCAGTTCTTC
-,TRBV7-9,TRBJ2-3,-,CASSLGLGADTQYF,TGTGCCAGCAGCTTAGGTTTGGGGGCAGATACGCAGTATTTT
-,TRBV5-6,TRBJ2-1,-,CASSPINNEQFF,TGTGCCAGCAGCCCAATAAACAATGAGCAGTTCTTC
TRBD2,TRBV27,TRBJ2-5,-,CASSSFGGETQYF,TGTGCCAGCAGCTCATTCGGGGGGGAGACCCAGTACTTC
-,TRBV11-1,TRBJ2-5,-,CASSVIRDQETQYF,TGTGCCAGCAGCGTCATCCGGGACCAAGAGACCCAGTACTTC
TRBD1,TRBV30,TRBJ1-5,-,CAWSGLRGQSINQPQHF,TGTGCCTGGAGTGGGCTCCGGGGACAGAGCATAAATCAGCCCCAGCATTTT
-,TRBV21-1,TRBJ2-6,-,CASSNSGGSSSGANVLTF,TGTGCCAGCAGCAATTCCGGGGGTTCAAGCTCTGGGGCCAACGTCCTGACTTTC
-,TRBV5-1,TRBJ1-1,-,CASSPGVGEVMSAFF,TGCGCCAGCAGTCCCGGGGTAGGGGAGGTAATGAGCGCTTTCTTT